Here is one TCR beta chain with its context. The antigen is unknown. This sample includes further DNA sequences coding for the same CDR3. This sample is part of a study of T cell responses to AZD1222 COVID-19 vaccine. Study observations and caveats: Only a handful of AZD1222 recipients tested seropositive at baseline.

CDR1 KGHSH and CDR2 LQKENI come from the germline V gene. V was pared by 3 bases and J by 1 base, with 5 bases of the junction left unmatched. CDR3 length: 16 residues. Repertoires were generated with immunoSEQ multiplex PCR, while TCRdb's copy carries only in-frame clones and drops some. The sample has 100,000 to 150,000 clones, about nine tenths seen once. The TCR comes from an adult who received the AZD1222 COVID-19 vaccine. The source was peripheral blood, collected 28 days after the second AZD1222 dose. This chain joins TRBV18 and TRBJ1-1; 10 bases match TRBD1. The CDR3 DNA reads TGTGCCAGCTCACCCCTTCGACAGGGGGCGAACACTGAAGCTTTCTTT. Translating it yields CASSPLRQGANTEAFF.